This record looks at one TCR beta chain sequence and its context. TCRdb keeps only in-frame clones here, not all; method: immunoSEQ multiplex PCR. The sample consists of more than 100,000 clones, about 90% of them appearing once. V lost 2 bases to trimming and J lost 1 base, with 8 bases between them. The germline V gene has CDR1 ENHRY and CDR2 SYGVKD. The CDR3 contains 14 residues. These data are taken from a study of T cell changes during pregnancy in multiple sclerosis. The chain joins TRBV10-3 to TRBJ1-1, with D hard to call. This material consisted of peripheral blood, taken after pregnancy. This sequence was found in a female donor with multiple sclerosis, enrolled in a pregnancy study. The CDR3 protein is CAISELYENTEAFF. The DNA for the CDR3 is TGTGCCATCAGTGAGCTATACGAGAACACTGAAGCTTTCTTT.